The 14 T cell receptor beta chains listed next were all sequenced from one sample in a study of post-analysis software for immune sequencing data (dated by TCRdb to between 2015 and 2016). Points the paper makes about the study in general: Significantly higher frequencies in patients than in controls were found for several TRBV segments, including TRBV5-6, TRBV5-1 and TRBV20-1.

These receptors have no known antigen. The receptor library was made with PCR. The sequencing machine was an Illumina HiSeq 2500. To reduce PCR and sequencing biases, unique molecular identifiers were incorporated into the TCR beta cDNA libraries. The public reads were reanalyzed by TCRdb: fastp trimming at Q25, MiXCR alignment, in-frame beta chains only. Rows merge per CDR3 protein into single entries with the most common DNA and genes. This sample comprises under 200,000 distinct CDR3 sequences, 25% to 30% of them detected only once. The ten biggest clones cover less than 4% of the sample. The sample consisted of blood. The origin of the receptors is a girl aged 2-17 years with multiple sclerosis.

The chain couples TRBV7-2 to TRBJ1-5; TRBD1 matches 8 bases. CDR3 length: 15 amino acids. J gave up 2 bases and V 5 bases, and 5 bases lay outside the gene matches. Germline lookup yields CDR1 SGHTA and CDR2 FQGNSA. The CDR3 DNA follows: TGTGCCAGCAGCCGAGGACAGGGCGGCAATCAGCCCCAGCATTTT. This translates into CASSRGQGGNQPQHF.

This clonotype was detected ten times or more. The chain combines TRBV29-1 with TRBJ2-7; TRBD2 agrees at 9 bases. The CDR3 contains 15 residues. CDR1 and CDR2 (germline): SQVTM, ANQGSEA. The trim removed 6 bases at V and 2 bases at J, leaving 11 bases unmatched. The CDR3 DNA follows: TGCAGCGTCGGACAGAGACTAGCGGAACCCTACGAGCAGTACTTC. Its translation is CSVGQRLAEPYEQYF.

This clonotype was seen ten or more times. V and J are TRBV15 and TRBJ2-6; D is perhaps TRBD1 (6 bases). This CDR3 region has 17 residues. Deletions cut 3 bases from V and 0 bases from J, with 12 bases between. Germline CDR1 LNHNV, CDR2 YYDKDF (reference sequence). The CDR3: CATSRGAGFSGANVLTF. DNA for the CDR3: TGTGCCACCAGCAGGGGGGCAGGGTTCTCTGGGGCCAACGTCCTGACTTTC.

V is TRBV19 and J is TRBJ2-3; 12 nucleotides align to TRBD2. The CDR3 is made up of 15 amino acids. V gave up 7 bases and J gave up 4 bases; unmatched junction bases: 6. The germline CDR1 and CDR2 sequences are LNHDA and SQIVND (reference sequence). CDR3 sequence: CASMRLAGAADTQYF. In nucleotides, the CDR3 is TGTGCCAGTATGAGACTAGCGGGAGCGGCAGATACGCAGTATTTT.

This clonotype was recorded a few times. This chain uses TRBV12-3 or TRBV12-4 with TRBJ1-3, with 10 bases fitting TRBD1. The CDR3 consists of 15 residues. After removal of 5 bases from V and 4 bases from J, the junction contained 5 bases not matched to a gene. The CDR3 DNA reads TGTGCCAGCAGTCCGGGACAGGGGACGGGAAACACCATATATTTT. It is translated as CASSPGQGTGNTIYF.

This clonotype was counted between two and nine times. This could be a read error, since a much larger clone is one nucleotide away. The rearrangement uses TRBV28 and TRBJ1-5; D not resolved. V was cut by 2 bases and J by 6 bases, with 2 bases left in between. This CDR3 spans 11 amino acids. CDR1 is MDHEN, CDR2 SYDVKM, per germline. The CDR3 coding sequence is TGTGCCAGCAGTTTAGGTCAGCCCCAGCATTTT. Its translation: CASSLGQPQHF.

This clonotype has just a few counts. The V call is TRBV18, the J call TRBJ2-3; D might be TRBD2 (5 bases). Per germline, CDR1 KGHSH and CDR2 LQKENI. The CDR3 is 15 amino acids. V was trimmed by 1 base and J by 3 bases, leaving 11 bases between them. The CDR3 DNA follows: TGTGCCAGCTCACCACTCGAAGGAGGTACAGATACGCAGTATTTT. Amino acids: CASSPLEGGTDTQYF.

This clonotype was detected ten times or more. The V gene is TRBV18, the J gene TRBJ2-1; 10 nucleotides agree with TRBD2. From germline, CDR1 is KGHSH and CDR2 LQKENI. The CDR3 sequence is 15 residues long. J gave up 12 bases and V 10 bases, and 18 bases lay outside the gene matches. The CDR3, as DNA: TGTGCCACCAACATGGCTAGCGGGAGATCACACGGGCAGTTCTTC. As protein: CATNMASGRSHGQFF.

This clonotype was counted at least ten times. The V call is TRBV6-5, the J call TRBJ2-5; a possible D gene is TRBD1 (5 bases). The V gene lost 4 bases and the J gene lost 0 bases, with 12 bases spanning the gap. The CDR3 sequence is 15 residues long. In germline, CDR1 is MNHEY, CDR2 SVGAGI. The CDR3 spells CASSFRDQDQETQYF. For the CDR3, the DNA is TGTGCCAGCAGTTTCAGGGATCAGGACCAAGAGACCCAGTACTTC.

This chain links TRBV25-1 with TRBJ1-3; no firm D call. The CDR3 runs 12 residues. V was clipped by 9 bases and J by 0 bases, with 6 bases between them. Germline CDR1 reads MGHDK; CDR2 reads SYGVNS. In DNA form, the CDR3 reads TGTGCCAGTGGGGTCTCTGGAAACACCATATATTTT. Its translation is CASGVSGNTIYF.

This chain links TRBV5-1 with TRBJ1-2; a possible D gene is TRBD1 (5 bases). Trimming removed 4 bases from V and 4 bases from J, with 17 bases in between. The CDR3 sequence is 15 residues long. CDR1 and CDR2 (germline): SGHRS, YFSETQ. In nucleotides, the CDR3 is TGCGCCAGCAGCCCCGTAGGGGCTTACTCCTATGGCTACACCTTC. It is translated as CASSPVGAYSYGYTF.

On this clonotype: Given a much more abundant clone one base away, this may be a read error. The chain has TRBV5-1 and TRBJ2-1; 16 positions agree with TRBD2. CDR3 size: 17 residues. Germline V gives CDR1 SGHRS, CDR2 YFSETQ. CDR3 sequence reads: CASSLGLAGGDYNGQFF. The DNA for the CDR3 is TGCGCCAGCAGCCTGGGACTAGCGGGAGGGGACTACAATGGGCAGTTCTTC.

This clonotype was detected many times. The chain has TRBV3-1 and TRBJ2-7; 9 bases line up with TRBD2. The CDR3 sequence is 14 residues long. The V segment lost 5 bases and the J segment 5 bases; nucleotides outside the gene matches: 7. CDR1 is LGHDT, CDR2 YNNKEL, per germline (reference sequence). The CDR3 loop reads CASSYSGRSNEQYF. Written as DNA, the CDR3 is TGTGCCAGCAGCTATAGCGGGAGAAGCAACGAGCAGTACTTC.

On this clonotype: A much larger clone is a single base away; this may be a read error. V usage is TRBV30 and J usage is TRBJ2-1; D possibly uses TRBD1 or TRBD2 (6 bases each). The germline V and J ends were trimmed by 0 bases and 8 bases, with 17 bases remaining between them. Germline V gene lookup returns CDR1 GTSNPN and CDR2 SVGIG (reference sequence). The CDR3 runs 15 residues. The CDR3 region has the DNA TGTGCCTGGAGTGTTCGGGGGACACTGAACGATGAGCAGTTCTTC. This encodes CAWSVRGTLNDEQFF.